This T cell receptor beta chain was retrieved from a study of CD8+CD57+ T cells in acquired aplastic anemia. General study points: CD8+ Simpson's diversity showed no significant patient-control difference. Overlapping CD8+ CDR3 repertoires of patients and controls contained around 31 shared sequences.

Germline assignment: CDR1 DFQATT and CDR2 SNEGSKA (reference sequence). The CDR3 extends over 15 amino acids. Trimming cost V 4 bases and J 4 bases, with 14 bases left between them. According to the study, genomic DNA was the template for TCR beta VDJ and CDR3 profiling. MiXCR, applied by TCRdb to the reads, yields one record per CDR3 protein. The table has 150,000 or so distinct CDR3 sequences, 60% to 70% seen once. This clonotype was recorded at least ten times. The target antigen is unknown. The V and J genes are TRBV20-1 and TRBJ2-6, with D tentatively TRBD2 (6 bases). Sequencing was done on a sample of sorted CD4+, CD8+, or CD8+CD57+ T cells (not recorded which) from PBMCs. The clonotype was recovered from a human donor in good health. The CDR3 reads CSATAWRAGANVLTF. In DNA, the CDR3 is TGCAGTGCTACCGCCTGGAGGGCCGGGGCCAACGTCCTGACTTTC.